Each of the 22 T cell receptor beta chains below was sequenced from the same sample in a study of T cell responses to AZD1222 COVID-19 vaccine (dated by TCRdb to about 2021). The sample's time point, from its label and the paper: about 28 days (+/-7) after the second vaccine dose. The sample's treatment or condition, from its label and the paper: meningococcal conjugate vaccine given as trial control. The receptor library was made with the immunoSEQ multiplex PCR assay. Imported from immuneACCESS, the table was reduced by TCRdb to in-frame sequences with V and J called. These copies leave out some clones; in studies compared against another copy, an unresolved V gene accounts for under half, and the cause of the remainder is not known. In all, the sample holds approximately 64,000 clones, and 85% to 95% of those were seen once. The ten largest make up roughly 6% of the sample. The source material was peripheral blood, sampled 28 days after the second dose of the MenACWY control vaccine. Receptors originate from an adult who received the MenACWY meningococcal vaccine as a control.

The chain employs TRBV4-3 and TRBJ2-1, with D uncertain. The CDR3 length is 15 residues. Trimming removed 0 bases from V and 8 bases from J, with 14 bases in between. Germline V gene sequence: CDR1 LGHNA, CDR2 YSLEER. CDR3 coding DNA: TGCGCCAGCAGCCAAGATACTAATCCTAGTGATGAGCAGTTCTTC. As protein: CASSQDTNPSDEQFF.

This clone is medium-sized within its sample. The CDR3 is CASQQQDRGYTDTQYF. DNA for the CDR3: TGTGCCAGCCAACAACAGGACAGGGGGTACACAGATACGCAGTATTTT. The chain employs TRBV7-8 and TRBJ2-3; 10 bases map to TRBD1. Germline CDR1 is SGHVS and CDR2 is FQNEAQ. V was pared by 8 bases and J by 2 bases, with 10 bases of the junction left unmatched. The CDR3 runs to 16 residues.

The chain uses TRBV4-1 and TRBJ1-1, with D possibly matching TRBD1 (5 bases). CDR3 size: 14 residues. CDR1 is MGHRA and CDR2 is YSYEKL in the germline V gene. Trimming took off 2 bases at V and 6 bases at J, with 13 bases between the two ends. The CDR3 DNA reads as TGCGCCAGCAGCCAACCTGTGAGGGGTCCTGAAGCTTTCTTT. Protein sequence: CASSQPVRGPEAFF.

This chain connects TRBV13 to TRBJ1-5; D remains ambiguous. Looked up from germline, CDR1 is PRHDT and CDR2 is FYEKMQ (reference sequence). The CDR3 covers 16 residues. The V gene lost 0 bases and the J gene lost 0 bases, with 9 bases spanning the gap. The CDR3 loop reads CASSLGQGNSNQPQHF. The CDR3 DNA follows: TGTGCCAGCAGCTTAGGGCAAGGAAATAGCAATCAGCCCCAGCATTTT.

The V and J genes are TRBV28 and TRBJ2-2, with D unclear. Germline V gene sequence: CDR1 MDHEN, CDR2 SYDVKM. The CDR3 runs to 13 residues. The V gene lost 5 bases and the J gene lost 6 bases, with 10 bases spanning the gap. The CDR3 DNA is TGTGCCAGCAGTAGCGACACGCCCGGGGAGCTGTTTTTT. Protein product: CASSSDTPGELFF. Full variable domain (missing parts from reference TRBV28 and TRBJ2-2): DVKVTQSSRYLVKRTGEKVFLECVQDMDHENMFWYRQDPGLGLRLIYFSYDVKMKEKGDIPEGYSVSREKKERFSLILESASTNQTSMYLCASSSDTPGELFFGEGSRLTVL.

The chain is built from TRBV7-2 and TRBJ1-3; D ambiguous. Trimming stripped 5 bases from V and 0 bases from J, with 8 bases between. Germline V lookup: CDR1 SGHTA, CDR2 FQGNSA. There are 14 residues in the CDR3. The CDR3 loop reads CASSPGYSGNTIYF. CDR3 in DNA: TGTGCCAGCAGCCCCGGGTACTCTGGAAACACCATATATTTT.

V usage is TRBV13 and J usage is TRBJ2-7, with a weak D call TRBD1 (5 bases). The CDR3 has 12 residues. V was cut by 5 bases and J by 4 bases, with 9 bases left in between. Germline V CDR1 and CDR2: PRHDT, FYEKMQ (reference sequence). The CDR3 reads CASSIDSYEQYF. The CDR3 DNA reads as TGTGCCAGCAGCATAGACAGTTACGAGCAGTACTTC.

The chain joins TRBV5-1 to TRBJ2-7, with TRBD1 matching over 8 bases. V gave up 0 bases and J gave up 6 bases; unmatched junction bases: 2. Germline CDR1 and CDR2: SGHRS and YFSETQ. The CDR3 is made up of 13 amino acids. The CDR3, as DNA: TGCGCCAGCAGCTTGGGTGACAGGGGCGAGCAGTACTTC. This encodes CASSLGDRGEQYF.

This chain uses TRBV6-5 with TRBJ1-1, with D hard to call. This CDR3 has 12 residues. Germline lookup yields CDR1 MNHEY and CDR2 SVGAGI. With 7 bases removed from V and 3 bases from J, the gap between germline ends came to 9 bases. CDR3: CASNLGYTEAFF. The CDR3 bases are TGTGCCAGCAATCTGGGATACACTGAAGCTTTCTTT.

The genes are TRBV3-1 (or the pseudogene TRBV3-2) and TRBJ2-5, with 9 bases fitting TRBD2. The V and J ends lost 3 bases and 5 bases, in that order; junction bases with no gene match: 13. CDR3 length: 17 amino acids. In germline, CDR1 is LGHDT, CDR2 YNNKEL (reference sequence). This CDR3 reads CASSQGDFSGSGETQYF. The CDR3 DNA follows: TGTGCCAGCAGCCAGGGGGACTTTAGCGGGAGTGGGGAGACCCAGTACTTC.

The chain links TRBV9 to TRBJ2-7; tentative D call: TRBD2 (5 bases). Germline loops: CDR1 SGDLS, CDR2 YYNGEE. CDR3 length: 16 residues. The V gene lost 4 bases and the J gene lost 4 bases, with 21 bases spanning the gap. CDR3 residues: CASSPTSIIGGYEQYF. CDR3 sequence (DNA): TGTGCCAGCAGCCCTACATCTATCATAGGAGGATACGAGCAGTACTTC.

The chain has TRBV30 and TRBJ1-5; 7 bases map to TRBD1. The V and J ends lost 5 bases and 5 bases, in that order; junction bases with no gene match: 6. There are 13 residues in the CDR3. The germline CDR1 and CDR2 sequences are GTSNPN and SVGIG (reference sequence). CDR3 sequence (DNA): TGTGCCTGGGCCGGGACAGATTATCAGCCCCAGCATTTT. This codes for CAWAGTDYQPQHF.

J is TRBJ1-6 and V is TRBV28; D is unclear. The V gene lost 6 bases and the J gene lost 7 bases, with 13 bases spanning the gap. Germline values: CDR1 MDHEN, CDR2 SYDVKM. The CDR3 totals 14 residues. The CDR3 spells CASSGGRLNSPLHF. CDR3 DNA sequence: TGTGCCAGCAGCGGAGGACGGCTGAATTCACCCCTCCACTTT.

Note on this clone: Because the CDR3 is missing its conserved closing phenylalanine or tryptophan, this is likely a read error. Because the CDR3's place on the DNA is in doubt, the DNA is left out and the CDR3 is given as listed by TCRdb. The V call is TRBV14, the J call TRBJ1-4. Per the germline V gene, CDR1 is SGHDN and CDR2 is FVKESK. The CDR3 is 8 amino acids in total, end residues counted. The CDR3 loop reads CASSQHHG.

V is TRBV5-6 and J is TRBJ1-1; TRBD1 matches at 7 bases. CDR1 SGHDT and CDR2 YYEEEE come from the germline V gene. The CDR3 contains 14 residues. J lost 3 bases, V lost 5 bases, and 7 bases had no gene match. CDR3 sequence: CASSYRGTDTEAFF. The DNA for the CDR3 is TGTGCCAGCAGTTACAGGGGTACGGACACTGAAGCTTTCTTT.

The chain is built from TRBV9 and TRBJ2-4; the D call may be TRBD1 or TRBD2 (5 bases each). Germline V lookup: CDR1 SGDLS, CDR2 YYNGEE. Trimming took off 3 bases at V and 2 bases at J, with 15 bases between the two ends. CDR3 length equals 16 residues. The CDR3 here is CASSARDRTPKNIQYF. The CDR3 nucleotides are TGTGCCAGCAGCGCCCGGGACCGTACTCCCAAAAACATTCAGTACTTC.

This clone was seen once. This chain links TRBV12-3 or TRBV12-4 with TRBJ1-1; D is uncertain. There are 12 residues in the CDR3. The ends were cut back, 5 bases at V and 4 bases at J, with 8 bases in the middle. The CDR3 spells CASSPGATEAFF. The CDR3 DNA is TGTGCCAGCAGTCCAGGCGCCACTGAAGCTTTCTTT.

The chain has TRBV27 and TRBJ1-2, with a tentative D call TRBD1 (6 bases). This CDR3 is 15 amino acids long. The V and J ends lost 4 bases and 2 bases respectively, with 14 bases between them. Germline CDR1 and CDR2: MNHEY and SMNVEV (reference sequence). The CDR3 coding sequence is TGTGCCAGCAGTTCCGCTCAGGGGTCCAACTATGGCTACACCTTC. As protein: CASSSAQGSNYGYTF.

This sequence joins TRBV7-2 and TRBJ2-7; no firm D call. Trimming took off 0 bases at V and 2 bases at J, with 8 bases between the two ends. CDR3 length: 14 amino acids. CDR1 and CDR2 from the germline V gene are SGHTA and FQGNSA. The CDR3 sequence is CASSLAETPYEQYF. The CDR3 DNA sequence: TGTGCCAGCAGCTTAGCCGAAACCCCCTACGAGCAGTACTTC.

The chain employs TRBV20-1 and TRBJ1-1; the D gene is possibly TRBD1 (5 bases). CDR3 length: 13 residues. Germline V gene data show CDR1 as DFQATT and CDR2 as SNEGSKA (reference sequence). V lost 3 bases to trimming and J lost 2 bases, with 10 bases between them. CDR3 protein: CSASGTLNTEAFF. CDR3 sequence (DNA): TGCAGTGCTAGTGGGACGCTTAACACTGAAGCTTTCTTT.

The chain is built from TRBV25-1 and TRBJ2-1; 8 bases are a match to TRBD2. The CDR3 spans 18 residues. Unmatched junction bases numbered 7, after V lost 0 bases and J lost 0 bases. CDR1 MGHDK and CDR2 SYGVNS come from the germline V gene. CDR3 protein: CASSEYSRGLDSYNEQFF. The CDR3 DNA sequence: TGTGCCAGCAGTGAATATTCGAGGGGACTAGACTCCTACAATGAGCAGTTCTTC.

V gene TRBV29-1 combines with J gene TRBJ2-7; D unclear. CDR1 is SQVTM and CDR2 is ANQGSEA in the germline V gene. V lost 1 base, J lost 9 bases, and 16 bases lay in between. This CDR3 spans 13 amino acids. The CDR3 spells CSVEAPQATRQYF. As DNA, the CDR3 is TGCAGCGTTGAAGCCCCTCAGGCTACGAGGCAGTACTTC.